The 5 T cell receptor beta chains presented below share a single source sample, sequenced in a study of sequential checkpoint blockade in melanoma. Clones were sequenced by immunoSEQ multiplex PCR, and TCRdb holds only the in-frame ones, with some missing. The profile covers fewer than 40,000 clones, with 70% to 90% appearing a single time and 9.5% to 15% taken by the ten largest. Treatment noted: randomized to nivolumab then ipilimumab (arm A) or the reverse (arm B). The source was CD8+ T cells sorted from blood (inferred from file names), collected from a patient given nivolumab and ipilimumab in sequence. The receptor source for this set is a human donor with melanoma.

This chain joins TRBV2 and TRBJ1-2; 9 bases map to TRBD1. The CDR3 sequence is 13 residues long. V shed 8 bases and J 8 bases; nucleotides not matched to a gene: 9. Germline CDR1 SNHLY, CDR2 FYNNEI. The CDR3 coding sequence is TGTGCCAGCTGCCCGGGACAGGGTGGCGGCTACACCTTC. This encodes CASCPGQGGGYTF.

The J gene is TRBJ2-7, the V gene TRBV2; TRBD2 matches at 13 bases. The CDR3 runs 21 residues. The germline CDR1 and CDR2 sequences are SNHLY and FYNNEI. V was pared by 5 bases and J by 3 bases, with 22 bases of the junction left unmatched. In DNA form, the CDR3 reads TGTGCCAGCAGTTACTGGCAGGATTGGGACGGGACTAGCGGGACCCTCTACGAGCAGTACTTC. This encodes CASSYWQDWDGTSGTLYEQYF.

This rearrangement joins TRBV13 to TRBJ2-7; D might be TRBD2 (5 bases). Germline loops: CDR1 PRHDT, CDR2 FYEKMQ (reference sequence). There are 15 residues in the CDR3. With 5 bases removed from V and 2 bases from J, the gap between germline ends came to 16 bases. In DNA form, the CDR3 reads TGTGCCAGCAGCCCAAACCAGCGGAGGCCCTACGAGCAGTACTTC. This sequence encodes CASSPNQRRPYEQYF.

The J gene is TRBJ1-2, the V gene TRBV10-3, with 7 bases matching TRBD1. CDR3 size: 15 residues. Germline CDR1 ENHRY, CDR2 SYGVKD. The J segment lost 2 bases and the V segment lost 6 bases, leaving 9 bases of the junction unmatched. CDR3 bases: TGTGCCATCAGGGACCCCGGGACAGCAAACTATGGCTACACCTTC. Translation gives CAIRDPGTANYGYTF.

Only a few counts were recorded for this clone. The gene calls are TRBV11-2 and TRBJ2-1; D unclear. Per germline, CDR1 SGHAT and CDR2 FQNNGV. Trimming shortened V by 1 base and J by 9 bases, and 7 bases separated the two germline ends. The length of the CDR3 is 12 residues. The CDR3 is CASSLAGFEQFF. The CDR3 nucleotides are TGTGCCAGCAGCTTAGCCGGGTTTGAGCAGTTCTTC.